The entry that follows covers one TCR beta chain sequence. This record comes from a study of shared clonotypes between healthy human individuals. Background on the study: Those who served as donors were a couple of women and a few men between the ages of 18 and 49.

CDR1 is SGHTA, CDR2 FQGNSA, per germline. Trimming took off 9 bases at V and 5 bases at J, with 17 bases between the two ends. The CDR3 totals 14 residues. Repertoires were generated with immunoSEQ multiplex PCR, while TCRdb's copy carries only in-frame clones and drops some. In the table there are over a million clones, around three quarters of which are singletons. The V and J genes are TRBV7-2 and TRBJ1-3; perhaps TRBD1 as D (5 bases). The sequencing input was memory CD4+ T cells from PBMCs. Subset indicated: CD45RA-negative fraction. This TCR came from a man aged 18 to 30 in good health. Some clones in this sample may be carry-over from other donors' samples. CDR3 in DNA: TGTGCCAGTTCCCAGGGCCAAGCCCGAAACACCATATATTTT. Translation: CASSQGQARNTIYF.